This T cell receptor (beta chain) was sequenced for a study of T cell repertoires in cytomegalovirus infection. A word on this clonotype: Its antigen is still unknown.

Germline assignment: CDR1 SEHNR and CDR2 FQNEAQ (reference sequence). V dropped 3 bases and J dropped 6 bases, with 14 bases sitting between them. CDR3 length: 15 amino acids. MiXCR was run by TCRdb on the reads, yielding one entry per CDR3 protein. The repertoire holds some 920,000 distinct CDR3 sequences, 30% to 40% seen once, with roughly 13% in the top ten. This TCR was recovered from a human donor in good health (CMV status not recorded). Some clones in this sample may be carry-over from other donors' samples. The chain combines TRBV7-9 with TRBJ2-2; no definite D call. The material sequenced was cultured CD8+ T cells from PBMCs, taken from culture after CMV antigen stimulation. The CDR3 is CASSLKRAGAGELFF. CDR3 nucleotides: TGTGCCAGCAGCTTGAAACGGGCAGGCGCCGGGGAGCTGTTTTTT.